This T cell receptor (beta chain) is from a study of T cells after yellow fever vaccination. They built TCR cDNA with 5'RACE template switching, a step that put in a universal primer site and UMIs. MiXCR, run by TCRdb on the 5' RACE reads, gives a single entry per CDR3 protein. The sample has a few hundred thousand distinct CDR3 sequences, 15% to 20% seen once; the top ten hold 14%. With V trimmed by 4 bases and J by 2 bases, 3 bases remained unmatched. Germline loops: CDR1 SGHNT, CDR2 YENEEA. The CDR3 extends over 16 amino acids. Sequencing used PBMCs, obtained 15 days after the yellow fever booster vaccination. V is TRBV11-3 and J is TRBJ2-2, with 11 positions matching TRBD2. The source is a man aged 25 to 40 who received the YFV17D yellow fever vaccine. The CDR3 coding sequence is TGTGCCAGCAGCTGGGGACTAGCGGTAAACACCGGGGAGCTGTTTTTT. The encoded protein is CASSWGLAVNTGELFF.